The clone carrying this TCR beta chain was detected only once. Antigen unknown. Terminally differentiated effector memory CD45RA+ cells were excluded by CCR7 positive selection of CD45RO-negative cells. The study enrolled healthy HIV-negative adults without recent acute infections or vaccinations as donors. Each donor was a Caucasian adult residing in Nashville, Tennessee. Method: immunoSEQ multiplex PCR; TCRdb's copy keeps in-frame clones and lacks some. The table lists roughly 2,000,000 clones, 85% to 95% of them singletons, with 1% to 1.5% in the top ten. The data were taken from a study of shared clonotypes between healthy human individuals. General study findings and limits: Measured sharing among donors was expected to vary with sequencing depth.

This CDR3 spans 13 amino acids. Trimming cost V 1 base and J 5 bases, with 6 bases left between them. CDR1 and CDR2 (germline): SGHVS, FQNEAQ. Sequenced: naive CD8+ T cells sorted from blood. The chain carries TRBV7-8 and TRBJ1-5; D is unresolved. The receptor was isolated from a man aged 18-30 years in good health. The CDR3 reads CASSLGTDQPQHF. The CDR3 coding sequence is TGTGCCAGCAGCTTAGGAACAGATCAGCCCCAGCATTTT.